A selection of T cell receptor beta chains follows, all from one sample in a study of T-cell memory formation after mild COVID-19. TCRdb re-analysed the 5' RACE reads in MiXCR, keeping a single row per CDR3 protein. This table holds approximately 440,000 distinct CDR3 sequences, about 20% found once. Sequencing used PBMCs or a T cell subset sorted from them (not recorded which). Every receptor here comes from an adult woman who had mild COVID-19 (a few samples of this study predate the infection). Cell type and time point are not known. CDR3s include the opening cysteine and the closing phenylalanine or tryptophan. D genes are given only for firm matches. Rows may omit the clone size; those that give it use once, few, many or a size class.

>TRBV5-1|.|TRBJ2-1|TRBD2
CASSQTSGHYNEQFF
TGCGCCAGCAGCCAGACTAGCGGACACTACAATGAGCAGTTCTTC
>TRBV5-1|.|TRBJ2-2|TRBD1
CASSGSPSTGAGELLF
TGCGCCAGCAGCGGAAGCCCTTCGACAGGGGCCGGGGAGCTGTTGTTT
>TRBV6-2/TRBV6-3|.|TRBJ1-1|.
CASSYSRTRLEAFF
TGTGCCAGCAGTTACTCGCGGACAAGACTTGAAGCTTTCTTT
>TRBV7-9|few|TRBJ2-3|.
CASSQQGQSTDTQYF
TGTGCCAGCAGCCAACAGGGTCAAAGCACAGATACGCAGTATTTT
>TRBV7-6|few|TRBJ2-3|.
CASSLTTPGTQNDTQYF
TGTGCCAGCAGCTTAACCACTCCGGGGACGCAAAACGATACGCAGTATTTT
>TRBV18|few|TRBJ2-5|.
CASSSPGDRETQYF
TGTGCCAGCTCATCGCCAGGGGATCGAGAGACCCAGTACTTC
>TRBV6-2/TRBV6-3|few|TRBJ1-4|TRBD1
CASRRTGGEGKLFF
TGTGCCAGCAGGCGTACAGGGGGCGAAGGAAAACTGTTTTTT
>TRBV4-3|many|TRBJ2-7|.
CASSQDQTYEQYF
TGCGCCAGCAGCCAAGATCAGACTTACGAGCAGTACTTC
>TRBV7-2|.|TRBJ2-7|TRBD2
CASSRPGTSPLGYEQYF
TGTGCCAGCAGCCGTCCCGGGACTAGTCCCCTGGGTTACGAGCAGTACTTC
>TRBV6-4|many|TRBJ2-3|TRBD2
CASSERGATDTQYF
TGTGCCAGCAGTGAGCGGGGGGCCACAGATACGCAGTATTTT
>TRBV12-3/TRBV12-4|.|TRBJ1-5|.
CASRLSGGPNQLQHF
TGTGCCAGCAGACTATCGGGGGGGCCCAATCAGCTCCAGCATTTT
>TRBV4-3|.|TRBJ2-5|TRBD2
CASSQDGGTSGQETQYF
TGCGCCAGCAGCCAAGACGGCGGCACTAGCGGGCAAGAGACCCAGTACTTC
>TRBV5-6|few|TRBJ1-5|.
CASSSLASNQPQHF
TGTGCCAGCAGCTCGCTAGCTAGCAATCAGCCCCAGCATTTT
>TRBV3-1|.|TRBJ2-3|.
CASSQVGLITDTQYF
TGTGCCAGCAGCCAAGTGGGACTGATCACAGATACGCAGTATTTT
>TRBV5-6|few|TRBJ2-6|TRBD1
CASRKTGESNVLTF
TGTGCCAGCAGGAAGACAGGGGAGTCCAACGTCCTGACTTTC
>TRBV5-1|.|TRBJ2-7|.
CASSPEASYEQYF
TGCGCCAGCAGCCCCGAGGCCTCCTACGAGCAGTACTTC
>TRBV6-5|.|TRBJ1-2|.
CASRTLNYGYTF
TGTGCCAGCAGGACGTTAAACTATGGCTACACCTTC
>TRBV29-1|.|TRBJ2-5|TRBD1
CSVAPTGGYQETQYF
TGCAGCGTTGCCCCGACAGGGGGGTACCAAGAGACCCAGTACTTC
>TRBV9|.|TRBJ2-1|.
CASSVAPTREGLDEQFF
TGTGCCAGCAGCGTAGCCCCCACGCGGGAAGGGTTGGATGAGCAGTTCTTC
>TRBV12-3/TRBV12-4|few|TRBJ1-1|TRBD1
CASSPNRGGQGSTEAFF
TGTGCCAGCAGTCCAAACCGCGGTGGACAGGGGAGCACTGAAGCTTTCTTT
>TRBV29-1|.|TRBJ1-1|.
CSSLWGTEAFF
TGCAGCTCCCTATGGGGCACTGAAGCTTTCTTT
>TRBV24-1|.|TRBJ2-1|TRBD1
CATSDSGTGVIDEQFF
TGTGCCACCAGTGATTCCGGGACAGGGGTGATCGATGAGCAGTTCTTC
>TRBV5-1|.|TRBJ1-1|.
CASSVGQNPEAFF
TGCGCCAGCAGCGTAGGACAGAACCCTGAAGCTTTCTTT
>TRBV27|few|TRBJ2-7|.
CASSSLLEQYF
TGTGCCAGCAGTTCCCTTCTGGAGCAGTACTTC
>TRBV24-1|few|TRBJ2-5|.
CATSDYKDSSETQYF
TGTGCCACCAGTGATTATAAGGACTCTTCAGAGACCCAGTACTTC
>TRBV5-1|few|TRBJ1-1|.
CASSRDGGLAAFF
TGCGCCAGCAGCCGGGACGGAGGGTTAGCAGCTTTCTTT
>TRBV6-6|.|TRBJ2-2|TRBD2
CASSYWLSGRVLTGELFF
TGTGCCAGCAGTTACTGGCTTAGCGGGAGGGTTTTGACCGGGGAGCTGTTTTTT
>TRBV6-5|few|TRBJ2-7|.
CASKFRPEEREYEQYF
TGTGCCAGCAAGTTCCGACCGGAGGAACGGGAATACGAGCAGTACTTC
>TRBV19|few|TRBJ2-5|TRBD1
CASKGQGPSGTQYF
TGTGCCAGTAAAGGACAGGGCCCCTCAGGGACCCAGTACTTC
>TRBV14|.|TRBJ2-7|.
CASSQATPYEQYF
TGTGCCAGCAGCCAGGCAACCCCCTACGAGCAGTACTTC
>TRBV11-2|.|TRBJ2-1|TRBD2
CASSFGLGSPDEQFF
TGTGCCAGCAGCTTTGGACTAGGGTCCCCGGATGAGCAGTTCTTC
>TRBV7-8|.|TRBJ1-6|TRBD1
CASTPDRPNNSPLHF
TGTGCCAGCACACCGGACAGGCCGAATAATTCACCCCTCCACTTT
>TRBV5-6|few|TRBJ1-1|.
CASSQILVNTEAFF
TGTGCCAGCAGCCAGATACTAGTGAACACTGAAGCTTTCTTT
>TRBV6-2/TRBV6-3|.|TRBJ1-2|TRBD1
CASRDRGVDTF
TGTGCCAGCAGGGACAGGGGAGTGGACACCTTC
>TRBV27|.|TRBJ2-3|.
CASSPLGTVTDTQYF
TGTGCCAGCAGCCCACTCGGGACGGTCACAGATACGCAGTATTTT
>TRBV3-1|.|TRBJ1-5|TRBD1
CASSPGGGSGQPQHF
TGTGCCAGCAGCCCAGGGGGTGGGTCGGGTCAGCCCCAGCATTTT
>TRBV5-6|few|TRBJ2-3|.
CASSLAWDTSYPTDTQYF
TGTGCCAGCAGCTTGGCATGGGACACCTCCTACCCCACAGATACGCAGTATTTT
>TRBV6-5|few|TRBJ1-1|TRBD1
CASSTGGLAGTEAFF
TGTGCCAGCAGCACAGGGGGACTGGCGGGCACTGAAGCTTTCTTT
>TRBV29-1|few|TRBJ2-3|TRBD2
CSVLRTSGSGDTQYF
TGCAGCGTTCTCCGGACTAGCGGGAGTGGAGATACGCAGTATTTT
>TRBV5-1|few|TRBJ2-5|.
CASSLGMGREAQYF
TGCGCCAGCAGCTTGGGGATGGGAAGAGAGGCCCAGTACTTC
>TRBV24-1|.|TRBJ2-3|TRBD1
CATSDPGQGLTDTQYF
TGTGCCACCAGTGACCCGGGACAGGGGCTCACAGATACGCAGTATTTT
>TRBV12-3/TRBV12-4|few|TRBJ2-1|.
CASSQTRQGHNEQFF
TGTGCCAGCAGCCAAACAAGGCAGGGGCACAATGAGCAGTTCTTC